This T cell receptor (beta chain) appears in the sequencing data of a study of blood T cell repertoires in COVID-19. Study-level information: Acute and convalescent COVID-19 samples came from the United States, Italy and Spain. PBMCs, B-cell-depleted T cells, or T cells were the source of the cDNA or gDNA that made up the material.

In the authors' methods: Estimates of nucleated cell counts were drawn from the amplification of reference gene primers. TCRdb keeps only in-frame clones here, not all; method: immunoSEQ multiplex PCR. V and J calls and clone size are copied from that table; D and trimming were computed from the DNA. The sample has approximately 58,000 clones; 77% are singletons. Germline V CDR1 and CDR2: LGHDT, YNNKEL (reference sequence). J was trimmed by 4 bases and V by 9 bases; bases with no gene match: 5. CDR3 length equals 12 residues. What was sequenced was peripheral blood. The clonotype comes from a man aged 65 to 85 with active or convalescent COVID-19. V usage is TRBV3-1 (or the pseudogene TRBV3-2) and J usage is TRBJ1-2; 7 bases match TRBD1. The CDR3 sequence is CARGGQSYGYTF. CDR3 DNA sequence: TGTGCCAGAGGGGGACAGAGCTATGGCTACACCTTC.